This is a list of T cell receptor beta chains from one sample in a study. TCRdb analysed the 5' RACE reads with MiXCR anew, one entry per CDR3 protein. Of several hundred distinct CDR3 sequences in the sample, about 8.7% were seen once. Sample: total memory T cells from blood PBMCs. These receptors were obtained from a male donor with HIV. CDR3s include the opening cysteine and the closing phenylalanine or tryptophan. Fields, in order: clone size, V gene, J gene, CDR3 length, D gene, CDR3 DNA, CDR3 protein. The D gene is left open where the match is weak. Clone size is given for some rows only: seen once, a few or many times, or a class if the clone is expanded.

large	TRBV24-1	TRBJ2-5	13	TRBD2	TGTGCCACCCGAGGGACTAGACAAGAGACCCAGTACTTC	CATRGTRQETQYF
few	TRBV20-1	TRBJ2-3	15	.	TGCAGTGCTCTCCGACTAGTGGGGGGCACAGATACGCAGTATTTT	CSALRLVGGTDTQYF
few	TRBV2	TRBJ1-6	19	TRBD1	TGTGCCAGCAGGACCGGGACAGGGCCATCCCGGTGGGATAATTCACCCCTCCACTTT	CASRTGTGPSRWDNSPLHF
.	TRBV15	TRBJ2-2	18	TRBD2	TGTGCCACCAGCAGAGATAGCAGGACTAGCGGGAAAACCGGGGAGCTGTTTTTT	CATSRDSRTSGKTGELFF
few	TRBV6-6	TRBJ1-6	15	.	TGTGCCAGCAGTTACTCAGGGGACTATAATTCACCCCTCCACTTT	CASSYSGDYNSPLHF
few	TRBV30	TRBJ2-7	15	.	TGTGCCTGGAGAGAAGGGGTCCGGAGCTCCTACGAGCAGTACTTC	CAWREGVRSSYEQYF
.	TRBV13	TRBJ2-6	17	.	TGTGCCAGCAGCAAAGAACAGGACCCCTCTGGGGCCAACGTCCTGACTTTC	CASSKEQDPSGANVLTF
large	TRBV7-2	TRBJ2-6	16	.	TGTGCCAGCAGCTTAAGAGTGGTGACTGGGGCCAACGTCCTGACTTTC	CASSLRVVTGANVLTF
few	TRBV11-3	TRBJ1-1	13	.	TGTGCCAGCAGCTTAGAGGTGAACACTGAAGCTTTCTTT	CASSLEVNTEAFF
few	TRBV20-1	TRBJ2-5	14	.	TGCAGTGCTCTTGGGCGATCAGGGGTTGAGACCCAGTACTTC	CSALGRSGVETQYF
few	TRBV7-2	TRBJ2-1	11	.	TGTGCCAGCAGCATCAGGTATGAGCAGTTCTTC	CASSIRYEQFF